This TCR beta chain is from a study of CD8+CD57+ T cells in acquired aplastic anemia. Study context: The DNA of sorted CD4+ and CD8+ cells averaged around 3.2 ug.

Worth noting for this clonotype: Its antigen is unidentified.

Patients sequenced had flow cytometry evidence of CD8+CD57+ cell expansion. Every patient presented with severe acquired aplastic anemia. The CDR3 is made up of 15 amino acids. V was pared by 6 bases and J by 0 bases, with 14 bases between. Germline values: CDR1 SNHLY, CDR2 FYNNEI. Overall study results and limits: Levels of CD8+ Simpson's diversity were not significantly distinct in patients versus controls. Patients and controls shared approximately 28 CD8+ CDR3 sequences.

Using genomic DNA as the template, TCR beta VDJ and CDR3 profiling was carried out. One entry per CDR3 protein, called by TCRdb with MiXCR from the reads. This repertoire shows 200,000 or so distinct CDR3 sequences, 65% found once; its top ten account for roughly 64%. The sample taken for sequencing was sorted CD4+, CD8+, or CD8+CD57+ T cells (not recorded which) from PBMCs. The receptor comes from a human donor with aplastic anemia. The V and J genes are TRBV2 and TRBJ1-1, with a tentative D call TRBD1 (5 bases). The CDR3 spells CASRNGGAMNTEAFF. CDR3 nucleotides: TGTGCCAGCAGGAACGGCGGGGCTATGAACACTGAAGCTTTCTTT.